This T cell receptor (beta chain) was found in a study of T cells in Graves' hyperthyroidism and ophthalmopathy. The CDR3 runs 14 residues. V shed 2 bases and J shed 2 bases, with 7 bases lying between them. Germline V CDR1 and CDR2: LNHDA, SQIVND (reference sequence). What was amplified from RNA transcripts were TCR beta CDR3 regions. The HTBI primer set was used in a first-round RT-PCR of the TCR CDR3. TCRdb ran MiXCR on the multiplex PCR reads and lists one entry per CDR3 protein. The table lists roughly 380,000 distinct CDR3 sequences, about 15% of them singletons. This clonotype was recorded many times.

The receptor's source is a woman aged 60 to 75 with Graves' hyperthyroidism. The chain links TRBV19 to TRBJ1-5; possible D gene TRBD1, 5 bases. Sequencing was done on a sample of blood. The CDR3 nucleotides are TGTGCCAGTAGTATACAGGGCGGCAATCAGCCCCAGCATTTT. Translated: CASSIQGGNQPQHF.